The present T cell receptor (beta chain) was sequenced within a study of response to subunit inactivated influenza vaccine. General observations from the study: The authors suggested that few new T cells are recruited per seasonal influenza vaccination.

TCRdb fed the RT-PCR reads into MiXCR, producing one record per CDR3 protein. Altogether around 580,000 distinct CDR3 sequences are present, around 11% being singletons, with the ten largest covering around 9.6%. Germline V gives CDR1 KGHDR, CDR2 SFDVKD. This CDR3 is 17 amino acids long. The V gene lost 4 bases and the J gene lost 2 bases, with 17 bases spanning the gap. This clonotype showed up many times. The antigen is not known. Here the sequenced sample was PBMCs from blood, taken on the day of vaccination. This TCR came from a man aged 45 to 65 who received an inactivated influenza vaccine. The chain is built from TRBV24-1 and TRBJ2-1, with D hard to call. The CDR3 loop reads CATSEAVKRSAYNEQFF. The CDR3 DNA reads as TGTGCCACCAGTGAAGCTGTTAAGAGATCAGCCTACAATGAGCAGTTCTTC.